These T cell receptor beta chains were read from a single sample in a study of blood T cell repertoires in COVID-19. The protocol was immunoSEQ multiplex PCR, while the TCRdb copy is restricted to in-frame clones and leaves out a portion. The sample consists of 260,000 or so clones, 83% of them appearing once. Sequenced: peripheral blood. The source of these receptors is an elderly man with acute or convalescent COVID-19. CDR3s include the opening cysteine and the closing phenylalanine or tryptophan. A D gene is named only where the DNA matches it firmly. Size values are once, few and many counts, or a class for expanded clones, and some rows have none.

TGCGCCAGCAGCTTGCTGCCGGACAGGGGCTACGAGCAGTACTTC,CASSLLPDRGYEQYF,NA,TRBJ2-7,TRBD1,TRBV5-1
TGTGCCAGCAGCTTAAGACTAGCCTCCGGTGAGCAGTTCTTC,CASSLRLASGEQFF,NA,TRBJ2-1,TRBD2,TRBV3-1/TRBV3-2
TGTGCCAGTAGCCCCCGGGACAGGGACTCCTACGAGCAGTACTTC,CASSPRDRDSYEQYF,NA,TRBJ2-7,TRBD1,TRBV19
TGTGCCAGCAGGGGGGACAGGGGAATTCAGCCCCAGCATTTT,CASRGDRGIQPQHF,NA,TRBJ1-5,TRBD1,TRBV2
TGTGCCAGCACCCGGGGACTTCTTTCCTACGAGCAGTACTTC,CASTRGLLSYEQYF,NA,TRBJ2-7,NA,TRBV11-1
TGTGCCAGTAGTGAACAGGGCCGAAGCTCTGGAAACACCATATATTTT,CASSEQGRSSGNTIYF,NA,TRBJ1-3,NA,TRBV19
TGTGCCAGCAGCCAAGAGGGAACAGGGGCCTACGAGCAGTACTTC,CASSQEGTGAYEQYF,NA,TRBJ2-7,TRBD1,TRBV3-1/TRBV3-2
TGCGCCAGCAGCTATACCGGGGTCGGCACAGATACGCAGTATTTT,CASSYTGVGTDTQYF,NA,TRBJ2-3,NA,TRBV5-1
TGTGCCAGCAGCGTCGGGGAGACTAGCGTATACGAGCAGTACTTC,CASSVGETSVYEQYF,NA,TRBJ2-7,TRBD2,TRBV9
TGTGCCAGTAGTGTTGACAGGGTCGCGGGAGATACGCAGTATTTT,CASSVDRVAGDTQYF,few,TRBJ2-3,TRBD1,TRBV19
TGTGCCTGGAGTCGAACAGGGAGGGGCACTGAAGCTTTCTTT,CAWSRTGRGTEAFF,NA,TRBJ1-1,NA,TRBV30
TGTGCCAGCAGCTTAGGAAGGAGAGACAGGTCACAAGAGACCCAGTACTTC,CASSLGRRDRSQETQYF,NA,TRBJ2-5,NA,TRBV11-3
TGTGCCTGGAGTTCCCAGGGCGCCACTGAAGCTTTCTTT,CAWSSQGATEAFF,NA,TRBJ1-1,NA,TRBV30
TGCGCCAGCAGCCAAGAGCCGGGACAGTTGAACACTGAAGCTTTCTTT,CASSQEPGQLNTEAFF,NA,TRBJ1-1,TRBD1,TRBV4-1
TGTGCCAGCACTAGCGGCACCTACGAGCAGTACTTC,CASTSGTYEQYF,NA,TRBJ2-7,TRBD2,TRBV2
TGTGCCTGGGCCCCCTACAGGATCTACATGAGCTCCTACAATGAGCAGTTCTTC,CAWAPYRIYMSSYNEQFF,NA,TRBJ2-1,NA,TRBV30
TGTGCCACCGCTAACCCAGGGGGAAATGAAAAACTGTTTTTT,CATANPGGNEKLFF,NA,TRBJ1-4,TRBD1,TRBV10-3
TGTGCCACCAGTGACCCGGGAGGGAGCAACTACAATGAGCAGTTCTTC,CATSDPGGSNYNEQFF,NA,TRBJ2-1,TRBD2,TRBV24-1
TGTGCCAGCTCACCCTTGACAGGGGTGACTGAAGCTTTCTTT,CASSPLTGVTEAFF,NA,TRBJ1-1,TRBD1,TRBV18
TGCAGTGCTAGGGACAGCTACGAGCAGTACTTC,CSARDSYEQYF,few,TRBJ2-7,NA,TRBV20-1
TGCGCCAGCAGCCAGAACAGGGGACCGACTAACTATGGCTACACCTTC,CASSQNRGPTNYGYTF,NA,TRBJ1-2,TRBD1,TRBV4-1
TGTGCCAGCAGTTTAGTCGGACTCCGGACGTACCCCGACACCAATGGCTACACCTTC,CASSLVGLRTYPDTNGYTF,NA,TRBJ1-2,NA,TRBV27
TGCGCCAGCAGCTTTGGAATCAGGGTGACTGGAAACACCATATATTTT,CASSFGIRVTGNTIYF,NA,TRBJ1-3,NA,TRBV5-1
TGTGCCAGCAGCCTACCGGGACTAGCCTACAATGAGCAGTTCTTC,CASSLPGLAYNEQFF,NA,TRBJ2-1,TRBD2,TRBV6-6
TGCGCCAGCAGCCTCTCGGCCCAGGGGGCGGCGGAGACCCAGTACTTC,CASSLSAQGAAETQYF,NA,TRBJ2-5,TRBD1,TRBV4-1
TGTGCCAGCAGTCCAACTAGTGTCGGTACCGGGGAGCTGTTTTTT,CASSPTSVGTGELFF,NA,TRBJ2-2,NA,TRBV28
TGTGCCAGCCACCGGACAGGAGAGTTCTATGGCTACACCTTC,CASHRTGEFYGYTF,NA,TRBJ1-2,TRBD1,TRBV19
TGTGCCAGCAGTTCCCATCCGGGGGCTAGCGGGAACAACGAGCAGTACTTC,CASSSHPGASGNNEQYF,NA,TRBJ2-7,TRBD2,TRBV28
TGTGCCAGCAGGACCGGTGGGACAGGAATTGGGGAGCAGTTCTTC,CASRTGGTGIGEQFF,NA,TRBJ2-1,TRBD1,TRBV9
TGTGCCAGCAGTGAACAACAGGGGGCTGGCACTGAAGCTTTCTTT,CASSEQQGAGTEAFF,NA,TRBJ1-1,TRBD1,TRBV6-1
TGTGCCAGCAGCTCCACAACAGGCGACGAGCAGTACTTC,CASSSTTGDEQYF,NA,TRBJ2-7,NA,TRBV3-1/TRBV3-2
TGTGCCAGCAGCCACCGGACAGGGACCTATGGCTACACCTTC,CASSHRTGTYGYTF,NA,TRBJ1-2,TRBD1,TRBV3-1/TRBV3-2
TGTGCCAGCAGCCCTACCGGGACTAGACATGAGCAGTTCTTC,CASSPTGTRHEQFF,few,TRBJ2-1,TRBD2,TRBV7-3
TGTGCCAGCTCGCCGGGACTAGCGGGCACAGATACGCAGTATTTT,CASSPGLAGTDTQYF,NA,TRBJ2-3,TRBD2,TRBV18
TGTGCCAGCACCGAACGGGGGAAGACGCCTAACTATGGCTACACCTTC,CASTERGKTPNYGYTF,NA,TRBJ1-2,NA,TRBV6-6
TGTGCCAGCCACCGGGGGGACAGGAGAGGGTTTTACGAGCAGTACTTC,CASHRGDRRGFYEQYF,few,TRBJ2-7,NA,TRBV28
TGTGCCAGCTGCCGGGACAGTTCCTTCTATGGCTACACCTTC,CASCRDSSFYGYTF,many,TRBJ1-2,TRBD1,TRBV6-5
TGTGCCAGCTCACCACCTTCATCGACTAGCAACAATGAGCAGTTCTTC,CASSPPSSTSNNEQFF,NA,TRBJ2-1,TRBD2,TRBV18
TGTGCCAGCAGCCAAGATCGGGGGTATCTCGGCGACGAGCAGTACTTC,CASSQDRGYLGDEQYF,NA,TRBJ2-7,NA,TRBV14
TGTGCCAGCAGTGGATTAACTGATGAGCAGTTCTTC,CASSGLTDEQFF,NA,TRBJ2-1,NA,TRBV2
TGCGCCAGCCGGACAGGGCCAATGAACACTGAAGCTTTCTTT,CASRTGPMNTEAFF,NA,TRBJ1-1,TRBD1,TRBV5-1
TGCGCCAGCAGCTTACAGGGGTTTAATGAGCAGTTCTTC,CASSLQGFNEQFF,NA,TRBJ2-1,TRBD1,TRBV5-1
TGCGCCAGCAGCTTGGCTACATATTCGGGGGGTGGGCCCGATACGCAGTATTTT,CASSLATYSGGGPDTQYF,NA,TRBJ2-3,TRBD2,TRBV5-1
TGCGCCAGCAGCCAGATCCCACCAGGGGGCGGTGGCTACACCTTC,CASSQIPPGGGGYTF,once,TRBJ1-2,TRBD1,TRBV4-1
TGTGCCAGCAGCCAAGGAGGACAGGGGGCTCACTCACCCCTCCACTTT,CASSQGGQGAHSPLHF,NA,TRBJ1-6,TRBD1,TRBV3-1/TRBV3-2
TGTGCCAGCAGTACCGGGAGGACACAGGTTTCCTACGAGCAGTACTTC,CASSTGRTQVSYEQYF,NA,TRBJ2-7,TRBD2,TRBV28
TGTGCCAGCAGCTTAGTAGCGGGCCTCACAGATACGCAGTATTTT,CASSLVAGLTDTQYF,NA,TRBJ2-3,TRBD2,TRBV7-2
TGTGCCAGCAGCTTTGGGGGACTAGCGGGAGTTGGTGAGCAGTTCTTC,CASSFGGLAGVGEQFF,NA,TRBJ2-1,TRBD2,TRBV7-6
TGTGCCAGCAGCTTGTTAGACCTGACACTCAGTAGCTCCTACAATGAGCAGTTCTTC,CASSLLDLTLSSSYNEQFF,NA,TRBJ2-1,NA,TRBV7-6
TGCAGCGCCTCGAGGGGACCTGGGGGGACTGAAGCTTTCTTT,CSASRGPGGTEAFF,NA,TRBJ1-1,NA,TRBV29-1
TGTGCCAGCAGCGGAGGGGACAGAGGCTCTGGAAACACCATATATTTT,CASSGGDRGSGNTIYF,NA,TRBJ1-3,TRBD1,TRBV5-4
TGTGCCAGTAGTATAGGCCGGGCAGGGGACACAGATACGCAGTATTTT,CASSIGRAGDTDTQYF,NA,TRBJ2-3,NA,TRBV19
TGCGCCAGCAGCTTGTACGGTGATCAGCCCCAGCATTTT,CASSLYGDQPQHF,NA,TRBJ1-5,NA,TRBV5-1
TGTGCCAGCAGACCAAATTCCCTAGGATCCACTGAAGCTTTCTTT,CASRPNSLGSTEAFF,NA,TRBJ1-1,NA,TRBV6-5